This TCR beta chain was observed in a study of T cells in Graves' hyperthyroidism and ophthalmopathy. This clonotype was observed many times. Amplification targeted TCR beta CDR3 regions from RNA transcripts. When the TCR CDR3 underwent first-round RT-PCR, the HTBI primer set was used. TCRdb passed the multiplex PCR reads through MiXCR, listing each CDR3 protein once. The sample has about 410,000 distinct CDR3 sequences; about 15% are singletons. CDR1 and CDR2 (germline): SNHLY, FYNNEI. Between the trimmed V and J ends, which lost 10 bases and 7 bases, there was a span of 16 bases. The CDR3 length is 13 residues.

The chain combines TRBV2 with TRBJ1-4; D might be TRBD1 (6 bases). This TCR was sampled from a woman aged 25 to 39 with Graves' ophthalmopathy. Input material: blood. The CDR3 bases are TGTGCCACCCGGGGGGCAGTGAGTGAAAAACTGTTTTTT. Translated: CATRGAVSEKLFF.